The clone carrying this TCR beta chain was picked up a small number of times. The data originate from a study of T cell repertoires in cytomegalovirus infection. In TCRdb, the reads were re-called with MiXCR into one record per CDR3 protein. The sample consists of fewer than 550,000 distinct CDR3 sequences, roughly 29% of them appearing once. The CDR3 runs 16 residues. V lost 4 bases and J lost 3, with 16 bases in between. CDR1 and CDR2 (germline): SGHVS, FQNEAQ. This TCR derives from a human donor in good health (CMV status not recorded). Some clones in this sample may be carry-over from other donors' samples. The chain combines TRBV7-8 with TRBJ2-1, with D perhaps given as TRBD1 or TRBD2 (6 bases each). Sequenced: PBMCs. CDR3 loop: CASSYSPGGHYNEQFF. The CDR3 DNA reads TGTGCCAGCAGCTACTCCCCCGGGGGACACTACAATGAGCAGTTCTTC. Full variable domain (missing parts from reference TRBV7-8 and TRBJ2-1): GAGVSQSPRYKVAKRGQDVALRCDPISGHVSLFWYQQALGQGPEFLTYFQNEAQLDKSGLPSDRFFAERPEGSVSTLKIQRTQQEDSAVYLCASSYSPGGHYNEQFFGPGTRLTVL.